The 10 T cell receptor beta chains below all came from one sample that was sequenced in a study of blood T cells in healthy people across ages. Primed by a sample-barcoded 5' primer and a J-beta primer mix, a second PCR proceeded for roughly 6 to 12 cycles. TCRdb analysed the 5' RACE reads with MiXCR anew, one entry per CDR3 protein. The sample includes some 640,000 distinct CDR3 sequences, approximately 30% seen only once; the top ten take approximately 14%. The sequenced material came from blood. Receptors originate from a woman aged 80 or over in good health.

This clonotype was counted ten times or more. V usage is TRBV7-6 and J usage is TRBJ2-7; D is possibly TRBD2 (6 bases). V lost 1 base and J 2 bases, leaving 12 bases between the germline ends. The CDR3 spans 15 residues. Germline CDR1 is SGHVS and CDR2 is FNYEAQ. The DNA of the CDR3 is TGTGCCAGCAGCTTAGTTGGGGGAGGCGCCTACGAGCAGTACTTC. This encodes CASSLVGGGAYEQYF.

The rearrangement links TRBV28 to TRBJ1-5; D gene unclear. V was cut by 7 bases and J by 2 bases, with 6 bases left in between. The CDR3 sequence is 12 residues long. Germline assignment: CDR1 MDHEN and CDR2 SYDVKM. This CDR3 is CASMVGNQPQHF. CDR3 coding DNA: TGTGCCAGCATGGTGGGCAATCAGCCCCAGCATTTT.

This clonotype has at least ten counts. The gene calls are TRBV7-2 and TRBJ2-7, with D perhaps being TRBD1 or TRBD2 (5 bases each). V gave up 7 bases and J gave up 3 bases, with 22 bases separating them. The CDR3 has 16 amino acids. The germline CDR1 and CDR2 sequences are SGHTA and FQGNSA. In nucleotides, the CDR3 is TGTGCCAGCACCCCACGGGATCCGGGACGGATCTACGAGCAGTACTTC. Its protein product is CASTPRDPGRIYEQYF.

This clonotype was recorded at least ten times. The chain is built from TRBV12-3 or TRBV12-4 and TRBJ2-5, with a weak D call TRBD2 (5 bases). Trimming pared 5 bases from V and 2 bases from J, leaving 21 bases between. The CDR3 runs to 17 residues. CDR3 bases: TGTGCCAGCAGTCCCCTATACCGACGGGAAGATCAAGAGACCCAGTACTTC. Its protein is CASSPLYRREDQETQYF.

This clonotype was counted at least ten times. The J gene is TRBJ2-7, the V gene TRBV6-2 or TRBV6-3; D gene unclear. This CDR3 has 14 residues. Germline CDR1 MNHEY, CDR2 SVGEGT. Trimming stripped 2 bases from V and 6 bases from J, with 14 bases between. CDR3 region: CASSYTGRTLEQYF. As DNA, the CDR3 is TGTGCCAGCAGTTACACGGGTCGGACCCTCGAGCAGTACTTC.

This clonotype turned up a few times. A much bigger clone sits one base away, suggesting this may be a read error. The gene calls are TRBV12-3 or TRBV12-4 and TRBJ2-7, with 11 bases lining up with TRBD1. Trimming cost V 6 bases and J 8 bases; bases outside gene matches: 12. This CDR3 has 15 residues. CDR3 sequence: CASSTGTGGFSKQYF. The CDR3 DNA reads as TGTGCCAGCAGCACCGGGACAGGGGGGTTCAGCAAGCAGTACTTC.

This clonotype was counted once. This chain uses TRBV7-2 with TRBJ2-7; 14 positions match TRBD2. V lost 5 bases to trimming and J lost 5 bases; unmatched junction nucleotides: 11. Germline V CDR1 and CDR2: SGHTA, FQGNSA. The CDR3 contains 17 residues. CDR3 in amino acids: CASSSPVGTSGRNEQYF. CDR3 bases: TGTGCCAGCAGCAGCCCGGTAGGGACTAGCGGGAGAAACGAGCAGTACTTC. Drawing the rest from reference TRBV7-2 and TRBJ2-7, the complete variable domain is GAGVSQSPSNKVTEKGKDVELRCDPISGHTALYWYRQSLGQGLEFLIYFQGNSAPDKSGLPSDRFSAERTGGSVSTLTIQRTQQEDSAVYLCASSSPVGTSGRNEQYFGPGTRLTVT.

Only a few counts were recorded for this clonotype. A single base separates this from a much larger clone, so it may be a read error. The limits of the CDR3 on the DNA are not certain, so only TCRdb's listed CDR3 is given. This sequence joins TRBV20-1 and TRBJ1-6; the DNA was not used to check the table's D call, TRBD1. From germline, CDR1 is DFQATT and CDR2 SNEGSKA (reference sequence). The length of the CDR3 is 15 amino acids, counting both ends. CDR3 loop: CSAQGWGQGNSPPHF.

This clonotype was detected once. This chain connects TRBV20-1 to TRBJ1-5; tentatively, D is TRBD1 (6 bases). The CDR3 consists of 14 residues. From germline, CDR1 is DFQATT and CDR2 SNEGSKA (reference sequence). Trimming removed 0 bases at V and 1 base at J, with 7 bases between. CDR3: CSARDGTSNQPQHF. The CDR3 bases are TGCAGTGCTAGAGATGGGACAAGCAATCAGCCCCAGCATTTT.

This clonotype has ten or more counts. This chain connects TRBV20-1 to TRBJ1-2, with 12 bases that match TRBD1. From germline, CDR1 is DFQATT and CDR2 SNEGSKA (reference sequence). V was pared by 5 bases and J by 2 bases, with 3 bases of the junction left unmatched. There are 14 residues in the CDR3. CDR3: CSAGGQGANYGYTF. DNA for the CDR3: TGCAGTGCTGGGGGACAGGGGGCAAACTATGGCTACACCTTC.